The 19 T cell receptor beta chains given below trace back to one sample, sequenced in a study of blood T cell repertoires in COVID-19. The protocol was immunoSEQ multiplex PCR, while the TCRdb copy is restricted to in-frame clones and leaves out a portion. The sample yields roughly 270,000 clones, roughly 85% seen once. Sequencing was done on a sample of PBMCs or T cells enriched from blood (not recorded which). The receptors come from a woman aged 45-59 years who had recovered from COVID-19.

This CDR3 is CASSLKSVDRGRGNQPQHF. The CDR3 DNA follows: TGTGCCAGCAGTTTAAAGTCTGTGGACAGGGGAAGGGGCAATCAGCCCCAGCATTTT. The V gene is TRBV27, the J gene TRBJ1-5; 9 bases align to TRBD1. The CDR3 consists of 19 residues. The germline V gene encodes CDR1 MNHEY and CDR2 SMNVEV (reference sequence). The junction had 13 bases not matched to a gene; V was cut back by 2 bases and J by 2 bases.

CDR3 coding DNA: TGTGCCAGCGCGCGGCAGGGGGTCCCCAATCAGCCCCAGCATTTT. Amino acids: CASARQGVPNQPQHF. The chain links TRBV6-5 to TRBJ1-5; 7 bases line up with TRBD1. Germline lookup yields CDR1 MNHEY and CDR2 SVGAGI. CDR3 length: 15 residues. Trimming removed 8 bases from V and 3 bases from J; junction bases left unmatched: 10.

This clone was seen just once. The chain joins TRBV6-4 to TRBJ2-3; the match to TRBD2 covers 7 bases. Per the germline V gene, CDR1 is MRHNA and CDR2 is SNTAGT. The trim removed 6 bases at V and 2 bases at J, leaving 2 bases unmatched. The CDR3 spans 13 residues. For the CDR3, the DNA is TGTGCCAGCAGCCGGGACTACACAGATACGCAGTATTTT. It specifies CASSRDYTDTQYF.

This clone was detected a few times. The chain carries TRBV2 and TRBJ2-5, with 10 bases matching TRBD2. Germline V gene lookup returns CDR1 SNHLY and CDR2 FYNNEI. The CDR3 has 16 residues. The V segment lost 6 bases and the J segment 4 bases; nucleotides outside the gene matches: 11. This chain's CDR3 is CASRLASGGPRETQYF. In DNA form, the CDR3 reads TGTGCCAGCAGACTTGCTAGCGGGGGCCCTCGAGAGACCCAGTACTTC.

This chain links TRBV6-1 with TRBJ1-4, with 10 nucleotides matching TRBD1. Germline loops: CDR1 MNHNS, CDR2 SASEGT. The trim removed 3 bases at V and 6 bases at J, leaving 4 bases unmatched. The length of the CDR3 is 15 residues. The CDR3 here is CASSETGGADEKLFF. The DNA of the CDR3 is TGTGCCAGCAGTGAGACAGGGGGCGCGGATGAAAAACTGTTTTTT.

The chain uses TRBV7-2 and TRBJ1-1, with 8 bases fitting TRBD1. The V segment lost 4 bases and the J segment 5 bases; nucleotides outside the gene matches: 6. The CDR3 spans 14 residues. Germline CDR1 SGHTA, CDR2 FQGNSA. Written as DNA, the CDR3 is TGTGCCAGCAGCTCCCCGACAGGGGAAACTGAAGCTTTCTTT. The encoded protein is CASSSPTGETEAFF.

J is TRBJ1-1 and V is TRBV10-2; the match to TRBD1 covers 7 bases. The ends lost 5 bases at V and 7 bases at J; junction bases unmatched: 10. CDR3 length: 14 amino acids. Looked up from germline, CDR1 is WSHSY and CDR2 is SAAADI. The CDR3 loop reads CASSHRGDNVEAFF. CDR3 nucleotides: TGCGCCAGCAGTCACAGGGGTGATAATGTTGAAGCTTTCTTT.

CDR3 coding DNA: TGTGCCAGCAGTCGGGGCAGGACAGATACGCAGTATTTT. This sequence encodes CASSRGRTDTQYF. The V gene is TRBV6-6, the J gene TRBJ2-3; D tentatively reads TRBD1 or TRBD2 (5 bases each). Germline CDR1 is MNHNY and CDR2 is SVGAGI (reference sequence). There are 13 residues in the CDR3. The germline V and J ends were trimmed by 5 bases and 3 bases, with 9 bases remaining between them.

This chain links TRBV19 with TRBJ1-3; tentatively, D is TRBD1 (5 bases). The length of the CDR3 is 15 residues. V shed 9 bases and J shed 0 bases, with 15 bases lying between them. Germline V lookup: CDR1 LNHDA, CDR2 SQIVND (reference sequence). The CDR3 region is CASSGLGNSGNTIYF. The CDR3, as DNA: TGTGCCAGCTCGGGACTGGGGAACTCTGGAAACACCATATATTTT.

V and J are TRBV3-1 (or the pseudogene TRBV3-2) and TRBJ2-7; D might be TRBD1 (5 bases). Between the trimmed V and J ends, which lost 3 bases and 5 bases, there was a span of 11 bases. The CDR3 runs 13 residues. Germline CDR1 LGHDT, CDR2 YNNKEL (reference sequence). CDR3 sequence reads: CASSQLQDDEQYF. As DNA, the CDR3 is TGTGCCAGCAGCCAGTTACAGGATGACGAGCAGTACTTC.

J is TRBJ1-2 and V is TRBV6-6; D perhaps matches TRBD1 (6 bases). The CDR3 contains 13 residues. The germline V gene encodes CDR1 MNHNY and CDR2 SVGAGI (reference sequence). Trimming took off 2 bases at V and 4 bases at J, with 8 bases between the two ends. The chain's CDR3 is CASSYGDTYGYTF. The CDR3 nucleotides read TGTGCCAGCAGTTACGGGGACACCTATGGCTACACCTTC.

This clone was detected once. The chain couples TRBV6-6 to TRBJ1-2, with D perhaps matching TRBD1 (6 bases). V gave up 8 bases and J gave up 4 bases, with 23 bases separating them. The CDR3 runs to 16 residues. CDR1 is MNHNY and CDR2 is SVGAGI in the germline V gene (reference sequence). The CDR3 nucleotides are TGTGCCAGCGGACCACAGGGTGATCCCGGAATCTATGGCTACACCTTC. It encodes CASGPQGDPGIYGYTF.

The CDR3 spells CASSSRQGATDTQYF. DNA for the CDR3: TGTGCCAGCAGCTCACGACAGGGGGCAACAGATACGCAGTATTTT. V gene TRBV7-9 combines with J gene TRBJ2-3, with 10 bases matching TRBD1. Germline CDR1 reads SEHNR; CDR2 reads FQNEAQ (reference sequence). J gave up 3 bases and V 4 bases, and 4 bases lay outside the gene matches. CDR3 length equals 15 residues.

J is TRBJ1-2 and V is TRBV3-1 (or the pseudogene TRBV3-2); D gene unclear. The CDR3 covers 18 residues. CDR1 is LGHDT and CDR2 is YNNKEL in the germline V gene (reference sequence). Trimming pared 2 bases from V and 2 bases from J, leaving 21 bases between. The chain's CDR3 is CASSQWRSRGNPNYGYTF. The CDR3 region has the DNA TGTGCCAGCAGCCAATGGCGTTCGAGAGGGAACCCCAACTATGGCTACACCTTC.

The chain couples TRBV5-6 to TRBJ2-3, with D possibly being TRBD1 (6 bases). Germline-derived CDR1 and CDR2 are SGHDT and YYEEEE. With 3 bases removed from V and 3 bases from J, the gap between germline ends came to 8 bases. This CDR3 is built from 13 residues. CDR3 loop: CASSSDRTDTQYF. CDR3 bases: TGTGCCAGCAGCTCGGACAGAACAGATACGCAGTATTTT.

This rearrangement joins TRBV4-1 to TRBJ1-4; D uncertain. CDR3 length: 17 amino acids. V lost 0 bases, J lost 0 bases, and 11 bases lay in between. Germline V gene lookup returns CDR1 MGHRA and CDR2 YSYEKL. The DNA of the CDR3 is TGCGCCAGCAGCCAAGAACTCCTCACTACAACTAATGAAAAACTGTTTTTT. Translation: CASSQELLTTTNEKLFF.

V usage is TRBV7-2 and J usage is TRBJ2-2; a weak D match, TRBD2 (7 bases). The CDR3 length is 15 residues. The V gene lost 1 base and the J gene lost 7 bases, with 13 bases spanning the gap. Germline V gives CDR1 SGHTA, CDR2 FQGNSA. CDR3 nucleotides: TGTGCCAGCAGCTTAGATACAGGGAGGGACGGGGAGCTGTTTTTT. Amino acid sequence: CASSLDTGRDGELFF.

This clone was observed a handful of times. The chain recombines TRBV4-1 with TRBJ1-3; possibly TRBD1 for D (5 bases). This CDR3 comprises 15 residues. Germline CDR1 is MGHRA and CDR2 is YSYEKL. The V end was cut by 1 base, the J end by 2 bases, with 9 bases between. CDR3 amino acids: CASSQVDRTGNTIYF. In DNA form, the CDR3 reads TGCGCCAGCAGCCAAGTCGACAGAACTGGAAACACCATATATTTT.

The J gene is TRBJ1-4, the V gene TRBV19; 12 positions agree with TRBD1. Per germline, CDR1 LNHDA and CDR2 SQIVND (reference sequence). V shed 9 bases and J 5 bases; nucleotides not matched to a gene: 13. The CDR3 contains 17 residues. This CDR3 is CASSGTGGRRGNEKLFF. CDR3 bases: TGTGCCAGCTCCGGGACAGGGGGCCGCCGGGGCAATGAAAAACTGTTTTTT.